The 24 T cell receptor beta chains presented below share a single source sample, sequenced in a study of blood T cells in healthy people across ages. PCR was performed a second time for about 7 to 12 cycles using a sample-barcoded 5' primer and a J-beta primer mix. TCRdb reprocessed the 5' RACE reads with MiXCR, giving one entry per CDR3 protein. The sample carries under 1,000,000 distinct CDR3 sequences, 30% to 45% recorded once. The sequencing input was blood. These TCRs come from a man between 18 and 35 years old in good health.

The CDR3 bases are TGTGCCAGCACCCGAAAGGAGACCCAGTACTTC. It codes for CASTRKETQYF. J is TRBJ2-5 and V is TRBV6-2 or TRBV6-3; D gene ambiguous. Trimming pared 7 bases from V and 5 bases from J, leaving 8 bases between. This CDR3 has 11 residues. From germline, CDR1 is MNHEY and CDR2 SVGEGT.

This clonotype was counted between two and nine times. The chain links TRBV6-5 to TRBJ1-1, with a weak D call TRBD1 (6 bases). The CDR3 length is 14 residues. CDR1 is MNHEY, CDR2 SVGAGI, per germline. The ends were cut back, 5 bases at V and 1 base at J, with 11 bases in the middle. CDR3 in amino acids: CASSRQVTNTEAFF. CDR3 nucleotide sequence: TGTGCCAGCAGTCGACAGGTTACGAACACTGAAGCTTTCTTT.

Note on this clonotype: A much larger clone lies a single base off, so this may be a read error. The rearrangement links TRBV4-1 to TRBJ2-3, with 7 bases fitting TRBD1. The CDR3 extends over 15 amino acids. Germline V gene lookup returns CDR1 MGHRA and CDR2 YSYEKL. Unmatched junction bases numbered 6, after V lost 2 bases and J lost 4 bases. CDR3 nucleotides: TGCGCCAGCAGCCAAAACCACAGGGGCGCAGATACGCAGTATTTT. This translates into CASSQNHRGADTQYF.

The chain has TRBV5-1 and TRBJ1-1; 7 bases are a match to TRBD1. The J segment lost 4 bases and the V segment lost 4 bases, leaving 16 bases of the junction unmatched. The germline CDR1 and CDR2 sequences are SGHRS and YFSETQ. This CDR3 contains 17 residues. The CDR3 loop is CASSPNPPDRVATEAFF. The CDR3 coding sequence is TGCGCCAGCAGCCCAAACCCCCCTGACAGGGTTGCCACTGAAGCTTTCTTT.

This clonotype was observed a few times. CDR3 DNA sequence: TGTGCCAGCAGCTTAGGGAGCCTCCCTTACAATGAGCAGTACTTC. The encoded protein is CASSLGSLPYNEQYF. The chain carries TRBV7-9 and TRBJ2-5; D not resolved. V shed 1 base and J shed 11 bases, with 20 bases lying between them. The germline gives CDR1 SEHNR, CDR2 FQNEAQ (reference sequence). CDR3 size: 15 residues.

This CDR3 reads CSARSGGTGFGEQFF. CDR3 nucleotide sequence: TGCAGTGCTAGGAGCGGAGGGACAGGGTTCGGTGAGCAGTTCTTC. The genes are TRBV20-1 and TRBJ2-1, with 9 bases that match TRBD1. J lost 9 bases, V lost 3 bases, and 12 bases had no gene match. Per germline, CDR1 DFQATT and CDR2 SNEGSKA (reference sequence). This CDR3 contains 15 residues.

This clonotype was picked up a small number of times. The chain joins TRBV10-3 to TRBJ1-4; tentatively, D is TRBD1 (5 bases). The CDR3 covers 14 residues. Trimming took 10 bases from V and 0 from J, leaving 12 bases between them. Germline V gene data show CDR1 as ENHRY and CDR2 as SYGVKD. DNA of the CDR3: TGTGCCACCCGGGGCGCTGCAACTAATGAAAAACTGTTTTTT. It yields the protein CATRGAATNEKLFF.

About this clonotype: A read error may produce the germline difference seen at one junction end. The chain has TRBV9 and TRBJ2-5; TRBD2 matches at 8 bases. Germline V gene lookup returns CDR1 SGDLS and CDR2 YYNGEE. CDR3 length: 14 residues. In DNA form, the CDR3 reads TGTGCCAGCAGCGGTAGCGGGACTCAAGAGGCCCAGTACTTC. Translated: CASSGSGTQEAQYF.

This clonotype was observed a handful of times. This chain connects TRBV5-1 to TRBJ1-1; 7 bases align to TRBD1. Germline assignment: CDR1 SGHRS and CDR2 YFSETQ. The J segment lost 8 bases and the V segment lost 4 bases, leaving 11 bases of the junction unmatched. The length of the CDR3 is 14 residues. This CDR3 reads CASSRDREFPEAFF. In DNA, the CDR3 is TGCGCCAGCAGCCGTGACAGGGAGTTTCCAGAAGCTTTCTTT.

V gene TRBV12-3 or TRBV12-4 combines with J gene TRBJ1-5, with D unclear. The V gene lost 2 bases and the J gene lost 7 bases, with 12 bases spanning the gap. The CDR3 is 14 amino acids. The CDR3, as DNA: TGTGCCAGCAGTTTATCAGGTAGCAGGCAGCCCCAGCATTTT. Amino acids: CASSLSGSRQPQHF.

The J gene is TRBJ2-7, the V gene TRBV11-1; D is unresolved. The germline gives CDR1 SGHAT, CDR2 FQDESV (reference sequence). There are 15 residues in the CDR3. V lost 3 bases, J lost 0 bases, and 12 bases lay in between. The CDR3 protein is CASSFRLVDSYEQYF. CDR3 DNA sequence: TGTGCCAGCAGCTTTCGCCTAGTGGACTCCTACGAGCAGTACTTC.

This clonotype appeared a few times. The CDR3 nucleotides read TGTGCCAGCAGCTCACTGGGGGCAGGGAAGTACTTC. Amino acid sequence: CASSSLGAGKYF. The chain links TRBV3-1 to TRBJ2-7; perhaps TRBD1 as D (6 bases). CDR1 and CDR2 (germline): LGHDT, YNNKEL (reference sequence). The CDR3 consists of 12 residues. Trimming took off 5 bases at V and 11 bases at J, with 16 bases between the two ends.

Only a few counts were recorded for this clonotype. This sequence joins TRBV3-1 and TRBJ2-3; D might be TRBD2 (5 bases). CDR3 size: 17 residues. CDR1 is LGHDT and CDR2 is YNNKEL in the germline V gene (reference sequence). The germline V and J ends were trimmed by 1 base and 11 bases, with 25 bases remaining between them. CDR3 sequence reads: CASSQGSSDYQPWVQYF. The CDR3 DNA reads TGTGCCAGCAGCCAAGGAAGCAGCGACTACCAGCCGTGGGTGCAGTATTTT.

This clonotype occurred a few times. The rearrangement uses TRBV9 and TRBJ2-3; no reliable D call. V lost 0 bases to trimming and J lost 4 bases, with 9 bases between them. The CDR3 totals 14 residues. CDR1 is SGDLS, CDR2 YYNGEE, per germline. The CDR3 sequence: CASSVGPLSDTQYF. The CDR3 region has the DNA TGTGCCAGCAGCGTAGGGCCTCTTTCAGATACGCAGTATTTT.

The CDR3: CASSSFGPGEQYF. CDR3 sequence (DNA): TGCGCCAGCAGTTCCTTTGGCCCTGGGGAGCAGTACTTC. The rearrangement uses TRBV10-2 and TRBJ2-7; no definite D call. The CDR3 length is 13 residues. Looked up from germline, CDR1 is WSHSY and CDR2 is SAAADI. V was trimmed by 5 bases and J by 7 bases, leaving 15 bases between them.

The chain has TRBV2 and TRBJ2-1; D possibly corresponds to TRBD1 (5 bases). Trimming took 5 bases from V and 14 from J, leaving 16 bases between them. The germline CDR1 and CDR2 sequences are SNHLY and FYNNEI. This CDR3 has 12 amino acids. The CDR3 sequence: CASSPQDVREFF. The DNA of the CDR3 is TGTGCCAGCAGTCCACAGGATGTACGCGAGTTCTTC. Based on the CDR3 plus reference TRBV2 and TRBJ2-1, the full variable domain is EPEVTQTPSHQVTQMGQEVILRCVPISNHLYFYWYRQILGQKVEFLVSFYNNEISEKSEIFDDQFSVERPDGSNFTLKIRSTKLEDSAMYFCASSPQDVREFFGPGTRLTVL.

This clonotype was counted once. This may arise from a read error, as a much more abundant clone is one base away. The gene calls are TRBV4-3 and TRBJ2-1; D ambiguous. The CDR3 runs 16 residues. The germline V gene encodes CDR1 LGHNA and CDR2 YSLEER. CDR3 protein: CASSQGRRSSHNEQFF. The CDR3 region has the DNA TGCGCCAGCAGCCAAGGGCGGCGCTCCTCCCACAATGAGCAGTTCTTC.

In its sample, this clonotype was seen a few times. The chain carries TRBV7-9 and TRBJ2-1, with TRBD1 matching over 10 bases. V shed 11 bases, J shed 9 bases, and the junction held 13 bases outside the gene matches. CDR1 is SEHNR, CDR2 FQNEAQ, per germline (reference sequence). This CDR3 spans 14 amino acids. The CDR3 region has the DNA TGTGCCGGATCCGGGACAGGGGTGGCGGGTGAGCAGTTCTTC. This gives the protein CAGSGTGVAGEQFF.

In its sample, this clonotype was seen once. The junction departs from germline at one end; a sequencing error may be responsible. This chain uses TRBV25-1 with TRBJ1-6, with D possibly TRBD1 on 5 matching bases. From germline, CDR1 is MGHDK and CDR2 SYGVNS. The CDR3 spans 11 residues. CDR3 region: CASNREGPLRF. For the CDR3, the DNA is TGTGCCAGCAACCGGGAGGGACCCCTCCGCTTT.

J is TRBJ2-3 and V is TRBV20-1, with TRBD2 matching 7 bases. The CDR3 is 17 amino acids. Per germline, CDR1 DFQATT and CDR2 SNEGSKA (reference sequence). V shed 0 bases, J shed 1 base, and the junction held 10 bases outside the gene matches. This chain's CDR3 is CSARDFAKGGRTDTQYF. Written as DNA, the CDR3 is TGCAGTGCTAGAGATTTTGCGAAGGGAGGGCGCACAGATACGCAGTATTTT.

The CDR3 sequence: CASSVGAVYTGELFF. The DNA for the CDR3 is TGTGCCAGCAGCGTAGGTGCAGTTTACACCGGGGAGCTGTTTTTT. The V gene is TRBV9, the J gene TRBJ2-2; no firm D call. This CDR3 is built from 15 residues. CDR1 and CDR2 (germline): SGDLS, YYNGEE. V gave up 0 bases and J gave up 3 bases, with 9 bases separating them.

On this clonotype: A much larger clone differs from this one at a single base, so this may be a read error. The V gene is TRBV29-1, the J gene TRBJ2-1, with a tentative D call TRBD2 (5 bases). Germline V gene lookup returns CDR1 SQVTM and CDR2 ANQGSEA. This CDR3 comprises 15 residues. Trimming stripped 6 bases from V and 13 bases from J, with 28 bases between. The CDR3 DNA reads TGCAGCGTCCCTGGGAAGCGGAACTTTCAAGAGACCCAGTTCTTC. It is translated as CSVPGKRNFQETQFF.

The chain joins TRBV27 to TRBJ1-4; D uncertain. The CDR3 loop spans 15 amino acids. Looked up from germline, CDR1 is MNHEY and CDR2 is SMNVEV (reference sequence). Between the trimmed V and J ends, which lost 2 bases and 8 bases, there was a span of 15 bases. For the CDR3, the DNA is TGTGCCAGCAGTTTAACGTGGGTATCTTTGGAAAAACTGTTTTTT. Protein: CASSLTWVSLEKLFF.

This clonotype has only one observation. The chain joins TRBV20-1 to TRBJ2-5; D might be TRBD2 (6 bases). Germline V CDR1 and CDR2: DFQATT, SNEGSKA (reference sequence). This CDR3 is 14 amino acids long. Trimming took 5 bases from V and 11 from J, leaving 24 bases between them. The CDR3 loop reads CSAQFPGTRKEQYF. Here the CDR3 DNA reads TGCAGTGCTCAATTCCCCGGGACTCGGAAGGAGCAGTACTTC.